The clone carrying this T cell receptor beta chain was seen a handful of times. Its antigen is still unknown. This CDR3 is 14 amino acids long. Trimming removed 4 bases from V and 5 bases from J; junction bases left unmatched: 7. Germline CDR1 reads LGHNA; CDR2 reads YNFKEQ. Data came from immunoSEQ multiplex PCR; TCRdb stores just in-frame clones and leaves some out. The sample records over 60,000 clones, more than 65% being singletons. This specimen belongs to a study of T cell responses to AZD1222 COVID-19 vaccine. The study, taken as a whole, reports: Only five or six AZD1222 recipients were seropositive at baseline. It should be noted that donors were predominantly white British and more often female, and clonal diversity was possibly underestimated. Repertoires were obtained only post-peak T cell response.

The chain combines TRBV4-2 with TRBJ1-2; 7 nucleotides match TRBD1. The origin of this receptor is an adult in good health. Here the sequenced sample was peripheral blood, taken on day 0 of MenACWY control vaccination. The CDR3 spells CASSRPDREYGYTF. In DNA form, the CDR3 reads TGTGCCAGCAGCCGTCCAGACAGGGAATATGGCTACACCTTC.